A single sample gave rise to the 20 T cell receptor beta chains below, sequenced in a study of blood T cell repertoires in COVID-19. The protocol was immunoSEQ multiplex PCR, while the TCRdb copy is restricted to in-frame clones and leaves out a portion. This sample carries approximately 200,000 clones, over 75% of them seen once, and the ten largest clones take approximately 7.4%. The sample was PBMCs or T cells enriched from blood (not recorded which). The receptors shown here come from a woman between 40 and 50 years old with acute COVID-19.

This sequence joins TRBV30 and TRBJ2-7, with TRBD2 matching 7 bases. Germline CDR1 and CDR2: GTSNPN and SVGIG (reference sequence). The CDR3 length is 16 residues. V dropped 0 bases and J dropped 3; count of bases not matched to a gene: 11. Written as DNA, the CDR3 is TGTGCCTGGAGTGTACGGAGAAGCGGGGCAAGCTACGAGCAGTACTTC. It encodes CAWSVRRSGASYEQYF.

This chain uses TRBV27 with TRBJ2-7; 14 bases fit TRBD2. CDR3 size: 18 residues. With 4 bases clipped from V and 3 bases from J, the junction kept 11 bases outside the gene matches. CDR1 and CDR2 from the germline V gene are MNHEY and SMNVEV (reference sequence). The CDR3 loop reads CASSSQMGLAGEGYEQYF. The DNA of the CDR3 is TGTGCCAGCAGTTCCCAGATGGGACTAGCGGGGGAAGGCTACGAGCAGTACTTC.

The chain links TRBV27 to TRBJ1-2; D not certain. V was trimmed by 2 bases and J by 6 bases, leaving 13 bases between them. Germline assignment: CDR1 MNHEY and CDR2 SMNVEV (reference sequence). The CDR3 sequence is 14 residues long. The CDR3, as DNA: TGTGCCAGCAGTTTAAGCCTAGGTTGGAATGGCTACACCTTC. Amino acid sequence: CASSLSLGWNGYTF.

The chain uses TRBV7-2 and TRBJ2-5, with TRBD2 matching 10 bases. The length of the CDR3 is 14 residues. CDR1 is SGHTA, CDR2 FQGNSA, per germline. Germline trimming cut 5 bases from V and 2 bases from J; bases unmatched to any gene: 2. The DNA for the CDR3 is TGTGCCAGCAGCCCTAGCGGGAGTCAAGAGACCCAGTACTTC. Translated: CASSPSGSQETQYF. Complete variable domain (other parts from reference TRBV7-2 and TRBJ2-5): GAGVSQSPSNKVTEKGKDVELRCDPISGHTALYWYRQSLGQGLEFLIYFQGNSAPDKSGLPSDRFSAERTGGSVSTLTIQRTQQEDSAVYLCASSPSGSQETQYFGPGTRLLVL.

The chain recombines TRBV5-1 with TRBJ2-3, with 8 bases matching TRBD1. Germline CDR1 and CDR2: SGHRS and YFSETQ. The CDR3 is 13 residues long. With 2 bases clipped from V and 6 bases from J, the junction kept 2 bases outside the gene matches. The CDR3 sequence: CASSLGQGDTQYF. CDR3 coding DNA: TGCGCCAGCAGCTTAGGACAGGGCGATACGCAGTATTTT.

The chain uses TRBV28 and TRBJ1-1, with a weak D call TRBD1 (6 bases). The V gene lost 3 bases and the J gene lost 1 base, with 12 bases spanning the gap. Germline loops: CDR1 MDHEN, CDR2 SYDVKM. The length of the CDR3 is 15 residues. The CDR3 loop reads CASSLLGAKNTEAFF. The DNA for the CDR3 is TGTGCCAGCAGTTTGCTGGGGGCCAAGAACACTGAAGCTTTCTTT.

In the case of this clone: Relative to the germline gene, one junction end is altered; a read error may explain this. This chain links TRBV7-7 with TRBJ2-1, with 10 bases identical to TRBD2. The CDR3 totals 16 residues. From germline, CDR1 is SSHAT and CDR2 FNYEAQ (reference sequence). Written as DNA, the CDR3 is TGTGCTAGCAGCGAAAGAGCGGGGGGGACCTCCAATGAGCAGTTCTTC. Translating gives CASSERAGGTSNEQFF.

This rearrangement joins TRBV7-3 to TRBJ2-3; no clear D. CDR3 length equals 15 residues. V dropped 0 bases and J dropped 2 bases, with 9 bases sitting between them. Germline CDR1 SGHTA, CDR2 FQGTGA. The CDR3 is CASSLTPQDTDTQYF. The DNA of the CDR3 is TGTGCCAGCAGCTTAACTCCCCAGGACACAGATACGCAGTATTTT.

This sequence joins TRBV30 and TRBJ2-7; 8 nucleotides line up with TRBD1. CDR1 GTSNPN and CDR2 SVGIG come from the germline V gene (reference sequence). CDR3 length equals 11 residues. Germline trimming cut 5 bases from V and 8 bases from J; bases unmatched to any gene: 5. CDR3 bases: TGTGCCTGGGTGCAGGGGGCTAAGCAGTACTTC. Translation: CAWVQGAKQYF.

V is TRBV6-5 and J is TRBJ2-2; 9 bases are shared with TRBD1. The CDR3 consists of 16 residues. CDR1 is MNHEY and CDR2 is SVGAGI in the germline V gene. V dropped 0 bases and J dropped 3; count of bases not matched to a gene: 2. CDR3 coding DNA: TGTGCCAGCAGTTACTCTTGGACAGGGGACACCGGGGAGCTGTTTTTT. Translated: CASSYSWTGDTGELFF.

The rearrangement links TRBV2 to TRBJ2-1; perhaps TRBD2 as D (5 bases). CDR1 is SNHLY and CDR2 is FYNNEI in the germline V gene. Trimming shortened V by 6 bases and J by 0 bases, and 6 bases separated the two germline ends. The CDR3 sequence is 13 residues long. The CDR3 protein is CASRRVSYNEQFF. The DNA of the CDR3 is TGTGCCAGCAGGCGGGTCTCCTACAATGAGCAGTTCTTC.

The gene calls are TRBV5-1 and TRBJ2-7, with a possible D match to TRBD1 (5 bases). CDR1 is SGHRS and CDR2 is YFSETQ in the germline V gene. V lost 4 bases to trimming and J lost 0 bases, with 8 bases between them. This CDR3 spans 13 amino acids. The CDR3 protein is CASSPDNSYEQYF. CDR3 DNA sequence: TGCGCCAGCAGCCCGGACAACTCCTACGAGCAGTACTTC.

This CDR3 is CASSQYRAPYNSPLHF. CDR3 DNA: TGTGCCAGCAGCCAATACAGGGCCCCCTATAATTCACCCCTCCACTTT. V is TRBV14 and J is TRBJ1-6, with a weak D call TRBD1 (6 bases). The CDR3 has 16 amino acids. In germline, CDR1 is SGHDN, CDR2 FVKESK. With 2 bases removed from V and 2 bases from J, the gap between germline ends came to 10 bases.

J is TRBJ1-2 and V is TRBV2; D uncertain. Trimming took 6 bases from V and 8 from J, leaving 7 bases between them. The length of the CDR3 is 10 residues. CDR1 and CDR2 from the germline V gene are SNHLY and FYNNEI. The CDR3 sequence is CASSPPGYTF. Here the CDR3 DNA reads TGTGCCAGCAGCCCTCCGGGCTACACCTTC.

V is TRBV6-4 and J is TRBJ2-3; 9 bases match TRBD2. The junction had 4 bases not matched to a gene; V was cut back by 3 bases and J by 0 bases. Looked up from germline, CDR1 is MRHNA and CDR2 is SNTAGT. This CDR3 comprises 16 residues. The CDR3 DNA sequence: TGTGCCAGCAGTGAAGAAGCGGGGGGCAGCACAGATACGCAGTATTTT. Translating gives CASSEEAGGSTDTQYF.

The chain recombines TRBV19 with TRBJ2-1, with TRBD2 matching 11 bases. The CDR3 spans 19 residues. CDR1 is LNHDA, CDR2 SQIVND, per germline (reference sequence). J was trimmed by 3 bases and V by 5 bases; bases with no gene match: 15. The CDR3 spells CASSDRTSGLSRFYNEQFF. Here the CDR3 DNA reads TGTGCCAGTAGTGATCGGACTAGCGGGCTTTCCCGGTTCTACAATGAGCAGTTCTTC.

V and J are TRBV9 and TRBJ1-1; the D gene is possibly TRBD1 (5 bases). The CDR3 contains 15 residues. The germline V gene encodes CDR1 SGDLS and CDR2 YYNGEE. Trimming took 0 bases from V and 4 from J, leaving 13 bases between them. CDR3 in DNA: TGTGCCAGCAGCGTAGGGAGGGGCGAAGTCACTGAAGCTTTCTTT. Translated, it gives CASSVGRGEVTEAFF. The whole variable domain, filled in from reference TRBV9 and TRBJ1-1, reads DSGVTQTPKHLITATGQRVTLRCSPRSGDLSVYWYQQSLDQGLQFLIQYYNGEERAKGNILERFSAQQFPDLHSELNLSSLELGDSALYFCASSVGRGEVTEAFFGQGTRLTVV.

The rearrangement uses TRBV7-6 and TRBJ1-3; TRBD1 aligns across 8 bases. This CDR3 region has 16 residues. V shed 5 bases and J 0 bases; nucleotides not matched to a gene: 6. The germline CDR1 and CDR2 sequences are SGHVS and FNYEAQ. This CDR3 is CASSIGTGRSGNTIYF. In DNA, the CDR3 is TGTGCCAGCAGCATAGGGACAGGTCGCTCTGGAAACACCATATATTTT.

The chain couples TRBV6-6 to TRBJ1-2; no clear D gene. The germline V gene has CDR1 MNHNY and CDR2 SVGAGI (reference sequence). V lost 5 bases, J lost 5 bases, and 18 bases lay in between. This CDR3 spans 15 amino acids. The CDR3 sequence: CASSPPGNVGYGYTF. The CDR3 DNA reads TGTGCCAGCAGTCCCCCGGGGAATGTCGGGTATGGCTACACCTTC.

The chain joins TRBV28 to TRBJ2-2; no firm D call. Deletions cut 3 bases from V and 0 bases from J, with 5 bases between. The CDR3 is made up of 14 amino acids. Looked up from germline, CDR1 is MDHEN and CDR2 is SYDVKM. CDR3 sequence: CASSFTTNTGELFF. CDR3 sequence (DNA): TGTGCCAGCAGTTTTACAACGAACACCGGGGAGCTGTTTTTT.